This T cell receptor (beta chain) was sequenced for a study of T cell repertoires in cytomegalovirus infection. Study as a whole: CMV epitopes used comprised recently identified HLA-C-restricted ones and well-studied HLA-B-restricted ones. Public TCR beta signatures marked donors with CMV infection and the matching HLA.

General study points: HLA-C-restricted CMV clonotypes gave the most frequent clonotype in two of eight donors. Cumulative public TCR beta family frequency identified CMV carriers with the relevant HLA.

One entry per CDR3 protein, called by TCRdb with MiXCR from the reads. The sample lists hundreds of thousands of distinct CDR3 sequences; 31% were seen once. CDR1 and CDR2 (germline): MNHEY, SVGAGI. The CDR3 is made up of 15 amino acids. Trimming took 5 bases from V and 11 from J, leaving 19 bases between them. This clonotype was counted a few times. Antigen specificity is unknown. The sample consisted of cultured CD8+ T cells from PBMCs, taken from culture after CMV antigen stimulation. The sequence was collected from a human donor in good health (CMV status not recorded). Some clones in this sample may be carry-over from other donors' samples. This chain links TRBV6-5 with TRBJ1-6; D is unclear. The CDR3 nucleotides are TGTGCCAGCAGTCTATACATCGATAATAGAGCACCCCTCCACTTT. Translation: CASSLYIDNRAPLHF.